This T cell receptor beta chain was sequenced during a study of cytomegalovirus exposure and HLA in healthy donors. PCR used 60 Vbeta primers and 13 Jbeta primers. The repertoire was sequenced with immunoSEQ multiplex PCR; TCRdb's copy has only in-frame clones and lacks some. Of 75,000 to 90,000 clones in the sample, 60% to 85% were seen once. Points on this clone: No antigen is known for it.

Germline V gene lookup returns CDR1 SEHNR and CDR2 FQNEAQ (reference sequence). CDR3 size: 12 residues. The ends were cut back, 3 bases at V and 7 bases at J, with 10 bases in the middle. General study points: High specificity and sensitivity for cytomegalovirus status were reported for the classifier.

The chain has TRBV7-9 and TRBJ2-7; D ambiguous. The receptor was derived from a male donor in good health and CMV-seropositive. Sequencing input: PBMCs. CDR3 coding DNA: TGTGCCAGCAGCTTTGGAACGGGTGAGCAGTACTTC. It yields the protein CASSFGTGEQYF.